This T cell receptor (beta chain) was profiled in a study of tumor-infiltrating lymphocytes in localized non-small cell lung cancer. Whole-study results and caveats: Recurrence-free survival showed no association with tumor T-cell fraction. Different pieces of the same tissue were used for each assay.

V was pared by 4 bases and J by 5 bases, with 21 bases between. This CDR3 comprises 18 residues. The data were produced by immunoSEQ multiplex PCR, yet TCRdb's version contains in-frame clones alone and is incomplete. The sample lists approximately 12,000 clones; under 70% were seen once. For this clone: The antigen is unknown.

The rearrangement uses TRBV7-1 and TRBJ2-6; weak D call: TRBD1 (5 bases). TRBV7-1 is an open reading frame, and its role is uncertain. This receptor was identified in a human donor with non-small cell lung cancer. The sequenced sample consisted of lung tumor tissue. The CDR3 DNA is TGTGCCAGCAGCTGTATCCATCGAGGACAAAGTCGGGCCAACGTCCTGACTTTC. Protein product: CASSCIHRGQSRANVLTF.